This T cell receptor beta chain appears in the sequencing data of a study of blood T cells in healthy people across ages. In each sample, at least 6 million PBMCs were isolated. The CDR3 has 17 amino acids. Between the trimmed V and J ends, which lost 5 bases and 3 bases, there was a span of 23 bases. The V gene's germline CDR1 is MNHEY and CDR2 SMNVEV (reference sequence). Sample-barcoded 5' priming and a J-beta primer mix drove a second PCR of roughly 7 to 11 cycles. A template-switch adaptor containing 12 random nucleotides labeled each cDNA molecule. Sequencing of every sample gave 2.5 million or more CDR3-containing paired-end reads. TCRdb reanalysed the 5' RACE reads using MiXCR and keeps one entry per CDR3 protein. Of about 640,000 distinct CDR3 sequences listed, 58% are singletons.

The source of this sequence is a man aged 55 to 70 in good health. The sample comprised blood. The genes are TRBV27 and TRBJ2-7; D might be TRBD2 (7 bases). The CDR3 reads CASSPNSAGGPYYEQYF. CDR3 nucleotide sequence: TGTGCCAGCAGTCCAAACTCTGCCGGGGGGCCATACTACGAGCAGTACTTC.